Sequencing of this T cell receptor beta chain was carried out in a study of long-term antiretroviral therapy in people with HIV. Study-level points and caveats: Relative to control repertoires, HIV repertoires exhibited narrower CDR3 length ranges.

This was the immunoSEQ v3.0 assay at survey level. Assay used: immunoSEQ multiplex PCR; TCRdb lists only in-frame clones, some missing. This sample has about 21,000 clones, with less than 85% found just once. Researchers secured at least one pre-ART and at least two post-ART PBMC samples from each donor. DNA was extracted from approximately 0.95-9.8 million thawed cryopreserved PBMC. Germline V gene sequence: CDR1 SGHRS, CDR2 YFSETQ. V gave up 7 bases and J gave up 0 bases; unmatched junction bases: 9. This CDR3 comprises 15 residues. A remark on this clone: No antigen is known for it.

J is TRBJ1-1 and V is TRBV5-1, with TRBD1 identical over 7 bases. This clonotype was sampled from a woman between 40 and 55 years old with HIV. The sequences come from unsorted PBMCs, collected less than 1.8 years before starting antiretroviral therapy. The DNA of the CDR3 is TGCGCCAGCCGAGCCCCGGGACAGATGAACACTGAAGCTTTCTTT. It yields the protein CASRAPGQMNTEAFF.